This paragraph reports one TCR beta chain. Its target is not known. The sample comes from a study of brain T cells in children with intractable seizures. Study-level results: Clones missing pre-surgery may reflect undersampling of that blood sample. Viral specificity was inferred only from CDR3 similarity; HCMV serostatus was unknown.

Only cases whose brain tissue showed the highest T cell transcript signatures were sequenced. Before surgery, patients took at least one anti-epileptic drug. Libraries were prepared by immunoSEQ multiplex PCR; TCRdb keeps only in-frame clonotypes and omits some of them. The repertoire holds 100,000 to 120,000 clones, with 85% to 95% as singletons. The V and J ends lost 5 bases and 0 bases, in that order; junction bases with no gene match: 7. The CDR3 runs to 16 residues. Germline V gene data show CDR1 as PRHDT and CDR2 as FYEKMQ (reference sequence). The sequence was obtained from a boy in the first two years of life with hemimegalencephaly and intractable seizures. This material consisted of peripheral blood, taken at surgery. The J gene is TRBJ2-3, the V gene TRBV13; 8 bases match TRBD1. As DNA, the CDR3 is TGTGCCAGCAGCCGGACAGGGAGATCAAGCACAGATACGCAGTATTTT. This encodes CASSRTGRSSTDTQYF. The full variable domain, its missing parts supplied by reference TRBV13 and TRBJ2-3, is AAGVIQSPRHLIKEKRETATLKCYPIPRHDTVYWYQQGPGQDPQFLISFYEKMQSDKGSIPDRFSAQQFSDYHSELNMSSLELGDSALYFCASSRTGRSSTDTQYFGPGTRLTVL.